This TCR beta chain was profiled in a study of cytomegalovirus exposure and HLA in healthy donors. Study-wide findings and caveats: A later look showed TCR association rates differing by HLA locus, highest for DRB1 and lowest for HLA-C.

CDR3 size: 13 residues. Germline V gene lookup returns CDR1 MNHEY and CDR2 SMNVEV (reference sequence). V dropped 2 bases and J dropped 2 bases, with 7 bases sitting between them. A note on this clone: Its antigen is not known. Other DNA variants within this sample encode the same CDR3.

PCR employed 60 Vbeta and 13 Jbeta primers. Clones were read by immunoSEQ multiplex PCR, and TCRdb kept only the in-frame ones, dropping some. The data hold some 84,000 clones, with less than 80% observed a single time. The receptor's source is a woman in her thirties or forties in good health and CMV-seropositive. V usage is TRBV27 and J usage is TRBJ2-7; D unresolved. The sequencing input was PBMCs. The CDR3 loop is CASSLGPTYEQYF. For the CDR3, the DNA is TGTGCCAGCAGTTTAGGGCCGACCTACGAGCAGTACTTC.